Shown below are 18 T cell receptor beta chains from a single sample sequenced in a study of T-cell reconstitution after alpha-beta-depleted transplantation in children. Unique molecular identifiers tagged the TCRbeta library. MiXCR, applied by TCRdb to the PCR reads, yields one record per CDR3 protein. The top ten hold 3% to 4% of the sample, which has some 550,000 distinct CDR3 sequences, around 18% seen once. Here the sequenced sample was PBMCs from the stem cell graft donor, taken from the stem cell graft. The receptor source for this set is a human donor who donated a stem cell graft to a child with acute lymphoblastic leukemia.

This clonotype was detected many times. V usage is TRBV12-3 or TRBV12-4 and J usage is TRBJ1-1, with D uncertain. The V end lost 6 bases, the J end lost 1 base, and 12 bases lay between the germline ends. The CDR3 loop spans 14 amino acids. In DNA form, the CDR3 reads TGTGCCAGCAGCGCCCCCATTTCGAACACTGAAGCTTTCTTT. It encodes CASSAPISNTEAFF.

This clonotype was counted only a few times. J is TRBJ2-6 and V is TRBV27; no reliable D call. The CDR3 covers 14 residues. Trimming took off 5 bases at V and 4 bases at J, with 9 bases between the two ends. Germline values: CDR1 MNHEY, CDR2 SMNVEV (reference sequence). CDR3 loop: CASSPTVGANVLTF. The CDR3 DNA is TGTGCCAGCAGTCCAACCGTAGGGGCCAACGTCCTGACTTTC.

A few counts support this clonotype. The chain uses TRBV27 and TRBJ2-7; TRBD1 matches 10 bases. This CDR3 spans 14 amino acids. Trimming removed 9 bases from V and 5 bases from J; junction bases left unmatched: 10. Germline values: CDR1 MNHEY, CDR2 SMNVEV (reference sequence). The DNA of the CDR3 is TGTGCCAGTTCCCGACAGGGGGCAATAAACGAGCAGTACTTC. Its protein product is CASSRQGAINEQYF.

This clonotype was observed a few times. The rearrangement links TRBV7-8 to TRBJ2-7; 8 positions match TRBD2. Trimming took 8 bases from V and 4 from J; bases not matched to a gene: 19. Germline CDR1 SGHVS, CDR2 FQNEAQ. The CDR3 extends over 17 amino acids. CDR3: CASRPLAGVRAQYEQYF. The CDR3 DNA follows: TGTGCCAGCCGGCCTCTAGCGGGCGTGCGAGCCCAATACGAGCAGTACTTC.

Written as DNA, the CDR3 is TGCAGCGTCGGCTCTAAGGCGGGAACGGTAGATACGCAGTATTTT. The encoded protein is CSVGSKAGTVDTQYF. The V gene is TRBV29-1, the J gene TRBJ2-3; maybe TRBD2 (6 bases). The germline V gene has CDR1 SQVTM and CDR2 ANQGSEA. V lost 6 bases to trimming and J lost 5 bases, with 21 bases between them. The CDR3 totals 15 residues.

This clonotype came up a few times. This chain joins TRBV5-5 and TRBJ1-2; no clear D gene. The germline V gene encodes CDR1 SGHKS and CDR2 YYEKEE (reference sequence). Trimming removed 4 bases at V and 3 bases at J, with 16 bases between. The CDR3 is 15 residues long. The CDR3 loop reads CASSPGPGAHYGYTF. For the CDR3, the DNA is TGTGCCAGCAGCCCGGGTCCCGGCGCGCACTATGGCTACACCTTC. Supplemented by reference TRBV5-5 and TRBJ1-2, the full variable domain reads DAGVTQSPTHLIKTRGQQVTLRCSPISGHKSVSWYQQVLGQGPQFIFQYYEKEERGRGNFPDRFSARQFPNYSSELNVNALLLGDSALYLCASSPGPGAHYGYTFGSGTRLTVV.

This clonotype turned up a few times. The rearrangement joins TRBV27 to TRBJ2-5; TRBD2 matches at 8 bases. This CDR3 region has 16 residues. V lost 5 bases, J lost 8 bases, and 16 bases stayed unmatched. CDR1 is MNHEY, CDR2 SMNVEV, per germline (reference sequence). In DNA, the CDR3 is TGTGCCAGCAGTCCCATGGTAGGATCAGCGGGAGCAACCCAGTACTTC. Amino acid sequence: CASSPMVGSAGATQYF.

V gene TRBV5-8 combines with J gene TRBJ2-2; D remains unclear. Trimming took 0 bases from V and 4 from J, leaving 13 bases between them. The CDR3 runs 16 residues. CDR1 is SGHTS, CDR2 YDEGEE, per germline. CDR3 protein: CASSLGIIGFTGELFF. The CDR3 DNA is TGTGCCAGCAGCTTGGGAATTATAGGGTTCACCGGGGAGCTGTTTTTT.

This chain links TRBV29-1 with TRBJ2-1, with a weak D call TRBD2 (6 bases). The germline V gene encodes CDR1 SQVTM and CDR2 ANQGSEA. With 4 bases removed from V and 3 bases from J, the gap between germline ends came to 10 bases. This CDR3 region has 13 residues. The DNA for the CDR3 is TGCAGCGTTGGAGGCGGGAACTACAATGAGCAGTTCTTC. Translated: CSVGGGNYNEQFF.

The DNA of the CDR3 is TGCAGTGCCTCCAGCTTAGCTGGAAACACCATATATTTT. It yields the protein CSASSLAGNTIYF. This chain joins TRBV20-1 and TRBJ1-3; no definite D call. Germline V gene sequence: CDR1 DFQATT, CDR2 SNEGSKA (reference sequence). The V and J ends lost 6 bases and 2 bases respectively, with 11 bases between them. CDR3 length: 13 residues.

The chain is built from TRBV20-1 and TRBJ2-3, with 7 positions matching TRBD2. This CDR3 spans 14 amino acids. Trimming took 6 bases from V and 0 from J; bases not matched to a gene: 6. In germline, CDR1 is DFQATT, CDR2 SNEGSKA (reference sequence). CDR3 in DNA: TGCAGTGCCCTGGCGGGAGCGAGCACAGATACGCAGTATTTT. Its translation: CSALAGASTDTQYF.

This clonotype was picked up a small number of times. The V call is TRBV27, the J call TRBJ2-1; D is unclear. Looked up from germline, CDR1 is MNHEY and CDR2 is SMNVEV (reference sequence). The germline V and J ends were trimmed by 5 bases and 6 bases, with 23 bases remaining between them. This CDR3 contains 17 residues. CDR3 residues: CASSPSLSGLLSNEQFF. CDR3 DNA: TGTGCCAGCAGTCCCAGTCTCTCCGGGCTGCTAAGCAATGAGCAGTTCTTC.

Only a few counts were recorded for this clonotype. The V and J genes are TRBV7-9 and TRBJ2-1, with D unresolved. The ends were cut back, 3 bases at V and 12 bases at J, with 21 bases in the middle. The CDR3 contains 15 residues. CDR1 and CDR2 (germline): SEHNR, FQNEAQ (reference sequence). The CDR3, as DNA: TGTGCCAGCAGCTTCAACCCGCATGCCGATTTCGGGCAGTTCTTC. Residues: CASSFNPHADFGQFF.

This clonotype was counted only a few times. The J gene is TRBJ1-6, the V gene TRBV27; TRBD1 agrees at 8 bases. The germline V gene encodes CDR1 MNHEY and CDR2 SMNVEV (reference sequence). Trimming took 8 bases from V and 9 from J; bases not matched to a gene: 6. The CDR3 has 13 amino acids. The CDR3 spells CASAPGGFSPLHF. The DNA for the CDR3 is TGTGCCAGCGCCCCAGGGGGCTTTTCACCCCTCCACTTT.

A few counts support this clonotype. The chain links TRBV7-9 to TRBJ1-1, with D unclear. The V and J ends lost 5 bases and 8 bases respectively, with 12 bases between them. CDR3 length: 12 amino acids. CDR1 is SEHNR and CDR2 is FQNEAQ in the germline V gene (reference sequence). CDR3 nucleotides: TGTGCCAGCAGCCGGGCGTCCGCCGAAGCTTTCTTT. It yields the protein CASSRASAEAFF.

Comments on this clonotype: One end of the junction fails to match germline, which may point to a read error. The rearrangement links TRBV5-1 to TRBJ2-6; D may be TRBD1 (5 bases). There are 13 residues in the CDR3. Germline V CDR1 and CDR2: SGHRS, YFSETQ. In DNA, the CDR3 is TGCGCCAGCCGACACACTGGGGCCAACGCCCTGACTTTC. As protein: CASRHTGANALTF.

The chain is built from TRBV20-1 and TRBJ1-6; possibly TRBD1 for D (6 bases). Trimming cost V 1 base and J 2 bases, with 12 bases left between them. Germline V CDR1 and CDR2: DFQATT, SNEGSKA (reference sequence). CDR3 length: 16 residues. The CDR3 protein is CSARARDIPYNSPLHF. The CDR3 nucleotides read TGCAGTGCTAGAGCAAGGGACATACCCTATAATTCACCCCTCCACTTT.

This chain uses TRBV3-1 with TRBJ2-7; 10 nucleotides match TRBD1. V lost 3 bases and J lost 6; bases outside the gene matches: 11. CDR3 length: 16 amino acids. Germline assignment: CDR1 LGHDT and CDR2 YNNKEL (reference sequence). The CDR3 DNA reads TGTGCCAGCAGCCAGTCCACCGGGACAGGGGTTCGCGAGCAGTACTTC. As protein: CASSQSTGTGVREQYF.